This entry is about one T cell receptor beta chain. The data originate from a study of immune evolution from preneoplasia to lung adenocarcinoma. V was trimmed by 6 bases and J by 3 bases, leaving 6 bases between them. The CDR3 totals 12 residues. Germline CDR1 is MNHEY and CDR2 is SMNVEV (reference sequence). The table came from immunoSEQ multiplex PCR; TCRdb's copy has only in-frame clones and leaves some out. This sample has roughly 4,400 clones, with roughly 80% found just once. Sequenced material: FFPE minimally invasive lung adenocarcinoma tissue. The TCR comes from a person aged 60-80 years with lung adenocarcinoma. This chain joins TRBV27 and TRBJ1-5, with D uncertain. CDR3 amino acids: CASREYNQPQHF. For the CDR3, the DNA is TGTGCCAGCAGGGAATACAATCAGCCCCAGCATTTT.